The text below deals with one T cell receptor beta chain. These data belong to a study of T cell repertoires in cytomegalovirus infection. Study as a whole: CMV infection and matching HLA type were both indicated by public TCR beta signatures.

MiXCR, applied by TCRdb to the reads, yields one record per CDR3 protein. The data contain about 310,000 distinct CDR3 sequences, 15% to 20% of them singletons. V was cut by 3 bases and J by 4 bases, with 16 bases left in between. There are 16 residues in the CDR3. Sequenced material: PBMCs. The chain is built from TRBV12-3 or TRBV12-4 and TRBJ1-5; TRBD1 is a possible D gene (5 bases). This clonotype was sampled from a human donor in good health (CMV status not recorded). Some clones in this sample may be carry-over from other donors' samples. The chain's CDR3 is CASSFSAGSRNQPQHF. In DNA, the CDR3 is TGTGCCAGCAGTTTCTCCGCAGGGTCGAGGAATCAGCCCCAGCATTTT.